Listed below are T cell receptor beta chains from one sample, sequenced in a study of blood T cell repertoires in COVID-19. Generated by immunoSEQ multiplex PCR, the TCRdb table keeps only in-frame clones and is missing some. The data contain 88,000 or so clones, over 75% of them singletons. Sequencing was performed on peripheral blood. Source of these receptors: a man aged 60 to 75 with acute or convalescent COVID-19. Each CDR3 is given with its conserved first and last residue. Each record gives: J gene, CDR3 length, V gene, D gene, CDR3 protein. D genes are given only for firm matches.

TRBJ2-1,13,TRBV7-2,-,CASSYSSYNEQFF
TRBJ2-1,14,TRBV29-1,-,CSVSGWSSYNEQFF
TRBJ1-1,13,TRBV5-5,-,CASRWGGVTEAFF
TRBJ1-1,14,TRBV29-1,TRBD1,CSVGLQGVLTEAFF
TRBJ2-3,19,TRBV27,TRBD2,CASSLGGRAEFARTDTQYF
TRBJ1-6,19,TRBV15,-,CATSRESNVGSSYNSPLHF
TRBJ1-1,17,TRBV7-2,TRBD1,CASSLTSGQGARSAAFF
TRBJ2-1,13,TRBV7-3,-,CASSRQTDNEQFF
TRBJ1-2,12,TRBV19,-,CASSIVRGAYTF
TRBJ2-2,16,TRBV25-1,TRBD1,CASSGFSGQGSGELFF
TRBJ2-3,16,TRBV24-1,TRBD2,CATSDAVAGSTDTQYF
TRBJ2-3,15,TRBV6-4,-,CASSEEGSFSDTQYF
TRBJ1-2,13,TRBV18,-,CASSPIEIYGYTF
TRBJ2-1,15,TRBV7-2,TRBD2,CASSRERGGPNEQFF
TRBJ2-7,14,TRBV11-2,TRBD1,CASSSDRGFYEQYF
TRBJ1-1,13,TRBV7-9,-,CASSFLTGTEAFF
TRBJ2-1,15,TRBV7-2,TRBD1,CASSLRGQGNNEQFF
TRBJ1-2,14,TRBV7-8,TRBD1,CASSLRDSYYGYTF
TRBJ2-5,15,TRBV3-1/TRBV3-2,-,CASSPPVGTAETQYF
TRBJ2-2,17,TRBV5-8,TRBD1,CASSGTGRKRNTGELFF
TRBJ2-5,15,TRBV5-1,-,CASRLVARGFETQYF
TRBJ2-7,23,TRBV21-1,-,CASSKATLDSSHSRLAGVGEQYF
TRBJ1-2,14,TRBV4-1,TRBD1,CASSHPRDRGGYTF
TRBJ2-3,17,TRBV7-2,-,CASSPRGEGLGTDTQYF
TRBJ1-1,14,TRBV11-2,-,CASSLDRKNTEAFF
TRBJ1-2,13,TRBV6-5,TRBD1,CASWDRVVYGYTF
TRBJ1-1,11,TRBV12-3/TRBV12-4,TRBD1,CASTLTGEAFF
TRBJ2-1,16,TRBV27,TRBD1,CASRANGQGIYNEQFF
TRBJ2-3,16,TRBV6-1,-,CASGVLHLGSSDTQYF
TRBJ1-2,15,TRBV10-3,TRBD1,CAISENMGQGGGYTF
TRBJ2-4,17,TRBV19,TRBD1,CASSIGGTRGRQNIQYF
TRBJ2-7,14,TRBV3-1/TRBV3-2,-,CASSPGLFSYEQYF
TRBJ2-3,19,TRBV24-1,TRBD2,CATSDYRLARGGGTDTQYF